This T cell receptor beta chain emerged from a study of blood T cell repertoires in COVID-19. In the source study's methods: Researchers report that nucleated cell counts were estimated from reference gene primer amplification. Assay used: immunoSEQ multiplex PCR; TCRdb lists only in-frame clones, some missing. Clonal size and the V and J genes are those of that table, whereas D and trimming came from the DNA. The sample comprises 250,000 to 350,000 clones, about nine tenths of which are singletons, and around 12% rests with the top ten. The V gene lost 7 bases and the J gene lost 9 bases, with 10 bases spanning the gap. Germline-derived CDR1 and CDR2 are SNHLY and FYNNEI. The CDR3 runs 11 residues.

This chain joins TRBV2 and TRBJ1-3; D possibly corresponds to TRBD1 (6 bases). The TCR sequence derives from a woman between 55 and 75 years old with acute or convalescent COVID-19. The sample taken for sequencing was peripheral blood. This CDR3 is CASMRGSTIYF. CDR3 in DNA: TGTGCCAGCATGAGGGGGAGCACCATATATTTT.